A single TCR beta chain is shown here with its context. Trimming took off 2 bases at V and 5 bases at J, with 15 bases between the two ends. CDR1 and CDR2 from the germline V gene are SEHNR and FQNEAQ (reference sequence). This CDR3 is built from 15 residues. This record comes from a study of blood T cells in healthy people across ages. It was with a sample-barcoded 5' primer and a J-beta primer mix that a second PCR of about 6 to 12 cycles was run. TCRdb passed the 5' RACE reads through MiXCR, listing each CDR3 protein once. The table has about 780,000 distinct CDR3 sequences, around two thirds seen once. Peripheral blood from each donor was collected in a volume of 9.5 to 10 milliliters.

Sequencing used blood. The clonotype comes from a man aged 25 to 45 in good health. This rearrangement joins TRBV7-9 to TRBJ2-5, with D perhaps matching TRBD1 (5 bases). The DNA of the CDR3 is TGTGCCAGCAGCTTATTAGGACAATCGGTGGAGACCCAGTACTTC. This translates into CASSLLGQSVETQYF.